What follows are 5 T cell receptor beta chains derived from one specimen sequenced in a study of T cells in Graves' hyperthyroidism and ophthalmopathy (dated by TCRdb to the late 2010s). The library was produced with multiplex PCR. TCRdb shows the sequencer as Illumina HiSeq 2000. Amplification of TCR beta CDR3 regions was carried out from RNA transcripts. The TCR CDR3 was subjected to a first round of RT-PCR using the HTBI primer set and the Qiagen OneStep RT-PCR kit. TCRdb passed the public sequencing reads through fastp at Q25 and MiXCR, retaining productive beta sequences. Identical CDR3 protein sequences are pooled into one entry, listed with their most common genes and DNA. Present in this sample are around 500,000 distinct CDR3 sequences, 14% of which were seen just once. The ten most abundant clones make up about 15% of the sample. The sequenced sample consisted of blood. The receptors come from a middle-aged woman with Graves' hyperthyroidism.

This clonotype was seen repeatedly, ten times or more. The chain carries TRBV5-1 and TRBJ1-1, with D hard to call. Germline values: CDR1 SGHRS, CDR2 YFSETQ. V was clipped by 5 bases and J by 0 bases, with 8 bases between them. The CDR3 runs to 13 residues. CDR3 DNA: TGCGCCAGCAGTCCGGACGTGAACACTGAAGCTTTCTTT. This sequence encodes CASSPDVNTEAFF.

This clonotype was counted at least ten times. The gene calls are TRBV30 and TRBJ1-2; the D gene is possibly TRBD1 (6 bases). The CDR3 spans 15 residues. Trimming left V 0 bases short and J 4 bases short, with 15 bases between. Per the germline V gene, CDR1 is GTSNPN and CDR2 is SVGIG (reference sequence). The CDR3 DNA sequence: TGTGCCTGGAGTGTTCAGGGAGGGGGTGGCTATGGCTACACCTTC. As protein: CAWSVQGGGGYGYTF. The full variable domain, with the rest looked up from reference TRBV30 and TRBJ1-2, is SQTIHQWPATLVQPVGSPLSLECTVEGTSNPNLYWYRQAAGRGLQLLFYSVGIGQISSEVPQNLSASRPQDRQFILSSKKLLLSDSGFYLCAWSVQGGGGYGYTFGSGTRLTVV.

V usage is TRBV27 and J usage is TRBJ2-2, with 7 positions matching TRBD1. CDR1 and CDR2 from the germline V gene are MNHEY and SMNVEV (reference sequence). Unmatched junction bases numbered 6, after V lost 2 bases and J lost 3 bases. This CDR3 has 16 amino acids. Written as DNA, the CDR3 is TGTGCCAGCAGTTTACCACAGGGGTCGGACACCGGGGAGCTGTTTTTT. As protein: CASSLPQGSDTGELFF.

The CDR3 loop reads CASSSGDRPLGTEAFF. The CDR3 DNA follows: TGTGCCAGCAGCTCGGGAGACAGGCCGCTCGGCACTGAAGCTTTCTTT. The V call is TRBV7-9, the J call TRBJ1-1; maybe TRBD1 (6 bases). CDR1 SEHNR and CDR2 FQNEAQ come from the germline V gene (reference sequence). V lost 4 bases and J lost 4, with 19 bases in between. CDR3 length: 16 amino acids. Full variable domain (remainder filled in from reference TRBV7-9 and TRBJ1-1): DTGVSQNPRHKITKRGQNVTFRCDPISEHNRLYWYRQTLGQGPEFLTYFQNEAQLEKSRLLSDRFSAERPKGSFSTLEIQRTEQGDSAMYLCASSSGDRPLGTEAFFGQGTRLTVV.

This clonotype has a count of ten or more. The CDR3 DNA reads as TGTGCCATCAGTGATCCAGCGGGAGTTTACTATGAGCAGTTCTTC. It translates to CAISDPAGVYYEQFF. This chain joins TRBV10-3 and TRBJ2-1; 8 nucleotides align to TRBD2. V was pared by 3 bases and J by 8 bases, with 9 bases of the junction left unmatched. CDR3 size: 15 residues. Germline V gives CDR1 ENHRY, CDR2 SYGVKD.